Listed here is a single T cell receptor beta chain. Antigen specificity is unknown. The CDR3 end is not reached by the read, which stops 3 residues before it; the germline J gene fills it in. The source of the sample is a study of T cells in women clearing cervical HPV infection. Study background: HLA type could not be excluded as a confounder.

General study findings and limits: A classifier using richness and V gene abundances reached an AUC of nearly 0.85. Controls had more TRBV6-7 (about 0.16%) than cases (approximately 0.11%).

The method was immunoSEQ multiplex PCR; TCRdb's version includes in-frame clones alone and lacks a portion of them. The sample table sets out about 15,000 clones. All participants had a single incident cervical HPV16 infection, and prevalent HPV16 infections were excluded. The length of the CDR3 is 14 residues. Germline values: CDR1 SGHAT, CDR2 FQNNGV. Trimming took 4 bases from V and 7 from J, leaving 16 bases between them. V usage is TRBV11-2 and J usage is TRBJ1-2; tentatively, D is TRBD1 (6 bases). The sequence was collected from a woman aged 18 to 75 with a cervical HPV16 infection that either progressed to CIN3+ or cleared (not recorded which). Sequenced sample: blood buffy coat. The DNA read from the CDR3 is TGTGCCAGCAGCTCGCCAACAGGGTTTTCTGGC. Its protein product is CASSSPTGFSG. In full, the CDR3 is CASSSPTGFSGYTF.